The next 20 T cell receptor beta chains were all read from a single sample in a study of blood T cells in healthy people across ages. Together with a sample-barcoded 5' primer, a J-beta primer mix was included in a second PCR lasting roughly 6 to 12 cycles. Using its own MiXCR run on the 5' RACE reads, TCRdb lists one record per CDR3 protein. This table has 600,000 to 900,000 distinct CDR3 sequences, around 25% appearing once. This sample also appeared in a second study, on T cells of mothers and their children.

The sequenced sample was blood. The receptors were gathered from a boy aged 10-17 years in good health.

The table lists this clonotype with a few counts. The V gene is TRBV7-9, the J gene TRBJ1-4; 7 nucleotides agree with TRBD1. CDR1 is SEHNR, CDR2 FQNEAQ, per germline (reference sequence). V lost 4 bases to trimming and J lost 1 base; unmatched junction nucleotides: 12. CDR3 size: 18 residues. CDR3 sequence reads: CASSSDRLGGLTNEKLFF. The DNA of the CDR3 is TGTGCCAGCAGCTCGGACAGGCTCGGCGGTCTAACTAATGAAAAACTGTTTTTT.

The J gene is TRBJ1-4, the V gene TRBV3-1, with unresolved D. There are 18 residues in the CDR3. Per germline, CDR1 LGHDT and CDR2 YNNKEL (reference sequence). Trimming cost V 1 base and J 0 bases, with 15 bases left between them. The CDR3 region has the DNA TGTGCCAGCAGCCAAGGGTGGCAGTCCTTTGCAACTAATGAAAAACTGTTTTTT. It yields the protein CASSQGWQSFATNEKLFF. Full variable domain (missing parts from reference TRBV3-1 and TRBJ1-4): DTAVSQTPKYLVTQMGNDKSIKCEQNLGHDTMYWYKQDSKKFLKIMFSYNNKELIINETVPNRFSPKSPDKAHLNLHINSLELGDSAVYFCASSQGWQSFATNEKLFFGSGTQLSVL.

This clonotype was detected only a few times. V is TRBV7-9 and J is TRBJ2-7, with D maybe TRBD1 (6 bases). With 3 bases removed from V and 3 bases from J, the gap between germline ends came to 12 bases. The CDR3 covers 14 residues. Per the germline V gene, CDR1 is SEHNR and CDR2 is FQNEAQ (reference sequence). CDR3 coding DNA: TGTGCCAGCAGCTTGACAGGCCGAGTCTACGAGCAGTACTTC. Its translation is CASSLTGRVYEQYF.

The chain has TRBV3-1 and TRBJ1-5; 7 bases fit TRBD1. CDR3 length: 16 amino acids. Germline V lookup: CDR1 LGHDT, CDR2 YNNKEL (reference sequence). After removal of 1 base from V and 6 bases from J, the junction contained 9 bases not matched to a gene. The CDR3 region is CASSQGYRGGGQPQHF. The CDR3 DNA reads as TGTGCCAGCAGCCAAGGGTACAGGGGAGGCGGTCAGCCCCAGCATTTT. The variable domain in full, with the rest retrieved from reference TRBV3-1 and TRBJ1-5, is DTAVSQTPKYLVTQMGNDKSIKCEQNLGHDTMYWYKQDSKKFLKIMFSYNNKELIINETVPNRFSPKSPDKAHLNLHINSLELGDSAVYFCASSQGYRGGGQPQHFGDGTRLSIL.

Only a few counts were recorded for this clonotype. This CDR3 reads CASSLTDGDNEQFF. CDR3 bases: TGTGCCAGCAGTCTGACGGACGGAGACAATGAGCAGTTCTTC. The chain links TRBV6-1 to TRBJ2-1; no clear D gene. V dropped 5 bases and J dropped 5 bases, with 13 bases sitting between them. Germline lookup yields CDR1 MNHNS and CDR2 SASEGT. The CDR3 length is 14 residues.

The genes are TRBV10-3 and TRBJ1-1, with D possibly being TRBD1 (6 bases). The CDR3 totals 14 residues. The V end lost 8 bases, the J end lost 4 bases, and 17 bases lay between the germline ends. Germline lookup yields CDR1 ENHRY and CDR2 SYGVKD. CDR3 residues: CAIGKGGESTEAFF. Here the CDR3 DNA reads TGTGCCATCGGGAAGGGGGGGGAAAGCACTGAAGCTTTCTTT.

The rearrangement joins TRBV5-1 to TRBJ2-5, with 13 nucleotides matching TRBD2. The CDR3 runs to 16 residues. Germline CDR1 SGHRS, CDR2 YFSETQ. J lost 5 bases, V lost 1 base, and 5 bases had no gene match. This CDR3 reads CASSLPGTSGAETQYF. CDR3 DNA: TGCGCCAGCAGCTTGCCCGGGACTAGCGGGGCGGAGACCCAGTACTTC.

The rearrangement joins TRBV18 to TRBJ2-3, with 7 bases matching TRBD2. The J segment lost 1 base and the V segment lost 6 bases, leaving 10 bases of the junction unmatched. The CDR3 length is 16 residues. Germline CDR1 KGHSH, CDR2 LQKENI. CDR3 sequence: CASSPWSGGGTDTQYF. The CDR3 bases are TGTGCCAGCTCCCCCTGGAGTGGGGGGGGCACAGATACGCAGTATTTT.

This sequence joins TRBV20-1 and TRBJ2-3; 14 bases are shared with TRBD2. The V segment lost 4 bases and the J segment 6 bases; nucleotides outside the gene matches: 12. This CDR3 region has 17 residues. CDR1 is DFQATT and CDR2 is SNEGSKA in the germline V gene (reference sequence). CDR3 in amino acids: CSATPGLTSGGADTQYF. CDR3 in DNA: TGCAGTGCTACTCCCGGGTTGACTAGCGGGGGGGCTGATACGCAGTATTTT.

In this sample, this clonotype turned up many times. The chain combines TRBV5-1 with TRBJ2-5; D ambiguous. The CDR3 has 14 amino acids. Germline CDR1 reads SGHRS; CDR2 reads YFSETQ. Trimming removed 1 base at V and 5 bases at J, with 12 bases between. This chain's CDR3 is CASSLPSNGETQYF. The CDR3, as DNA: TGCGCCAGCAGCTTGCCCAGCAACGGGGAGACCCAGTACTTC.

This clonotype has just a few counts. The chain recombines TRBV28 with TRBJ2-5; TRBD2 matches 11 bases. With V trimmed by 1 base and J by 1 base, 5 bases remained unmatched. This CDR3 is built from 17 residues. Germline V gene sequence: CDR1 MDHEN, CDR2 SYDVKM. CDR3 amino acids: CASSLSRLAGGQETQYF. Written as DNA, the CDR3 is TGTGCCAGCAGTTTATCGAGGCTAGCGGGGGGCCAAGAGACCCAGTACTTC.

This clonotype was seen at least ten times. The chain carries TRBV7-3 and TRBJ2-3; 9 nucleotides line up with TRBD2. V shed 7 bases and J 4 bases; nucleotides not matched to a gene: 3. The germline CDR1 and CDR2 sequences are SGHTA and FQGTGA. The CDR3 loop spans 13 amino acids. CDR3 coding DNA: TGTGCCAGCAAGGCGGGGGGGGCAGATACGCAGTATTTT. This translates into CASKAGGADTQYF.

This clonotype was recorded a few times. The V and J genes are TRBV15 and TRBJ2-3; TRBD2 matches 8 bases. Per the germline V gene, CDR1 is LNHNV and CDR2 is YYDKDF (reference sequence). This CDR3 region has 16 residues. V dropped 1 base and J dropped 2; count of bases not matched to a gene: 5. The CDR3 loop is CATSRAASGPTDTQYF. CDR3 DNA: TGTGCCACCAGCAGAGCGGCTAGCGGGCCCACAGATACGCAGTATTTT.

The chain employs TRBV19 and TRBJ2-5; tentatively, D is TRBD1 (6 bases). The DNA end favors TRBJ2-7, so the J call may be wrong. This CDR3 has 15 residues. Germline assignment: CDR1 LNHDA and CDR2 SQIVND (reference sequence). CDR3 bases: TGTGCCAGTAGTATGCGGCCAAGGGGGAATGTCGAGCAGTACTTC. Amino acids: CASSMRPRGNVEQYF.

This clonotype was seen more than once but under ten times. The chain couples TRBV28 to TRBJ2-7; TRBD1 matches 7 bases. V trimming: 7 bases; J trimming: 2 bases; junction bases outside the gene matches: 8. The CDR3 totals 14 residues. Germline V CDR1 and CDR2: MDHEN, SYDVKM. Written as DNA, the CDR3 is TGTGCCAGCAACGCGGACAGGCGTACCTACGAGCAGTACTTC. It encodes CASNADRRTYEQYF.

The rearrangement uses TRBV6-1 and TRBJ2-2; D is ambiguous. Germline CDR1 reads MNHNS; CDR2 reads SASEGT. V dropped 8 bases and J dropped 0 bases, with 4 bases sitting between them. This CDR3 is 12 amino acids long. CDR3 protein: CASGSNTGELFF. The CDR3 region has the DNA TGTGCCAGCGGGTCGAACACCGGGGAGCTGTTTTTT.

The table lists this clonotype with many counts. The rearrangement uses TRBV9 and TRBJ1-5, with D maybe TRBD1 (6 bases). The V end was cut by 3 bases, the J end by 5 bases, with 12 bases between. CDR1 SGDLS and CDR2 YYNGEE come from the germline V gene. The CDR3 sequence is 14 residues long. CDR3 amino acids: CASSATGRDQPQHF. The CDR3 nucleotides are TGTGCCAGCAGCGCTACAGGGAGGGATCAGCCCCAGCATTTT.

This chain joins TRBV20-1 and TRBJ2-7; 8 bases align to TRBD2. There are 16 residues in the CDR3. CDR1 is DFQATT and CDR2 is SNEGSKA in the germline V gene (reference sequence). V shed 3 bases, J shed 3 bases, and the junction held 13 bases outside the gene matches. CDR3 protein: CSASITMPGLVYEQYF. CDR3 DNA sequence: TGCAGTGCTAGCATTACGATGCCGGGACTAGTCTACGAGCAGTACTTC.

The gene calls are TRBV29-1 and TRBJ2-7; TRBD1 agrees at 12 bases. CDR3 length equals 14 residues. V gave up 6 bases and J gave up 6 bases; unmatched junction bases: 9. In germline, CDR1 is SQVTM, CDR2 ANQGSEA. CDR3 loop: CSVARDRGLGEQYF. CDR3 sequence (DNA): TGCAGCGTAGCCCGGGACAGGGGGCTTGGCGAGCAGTACTTC.

V gene TRBV12-3 or TRBV12-4 combines with J gene TRBJ2-7; 8 bases match TRBD2. V lost 7 bases and J lost 4; bases outside the gene matches: 6. This CDR3 comprises 13 residues. The CDR3: CASTIAGMYEQYF. The CDR3 region has the DNA TGTGCCAGCACCATAGCGGGGATGTACGAGCAGTACTTC.